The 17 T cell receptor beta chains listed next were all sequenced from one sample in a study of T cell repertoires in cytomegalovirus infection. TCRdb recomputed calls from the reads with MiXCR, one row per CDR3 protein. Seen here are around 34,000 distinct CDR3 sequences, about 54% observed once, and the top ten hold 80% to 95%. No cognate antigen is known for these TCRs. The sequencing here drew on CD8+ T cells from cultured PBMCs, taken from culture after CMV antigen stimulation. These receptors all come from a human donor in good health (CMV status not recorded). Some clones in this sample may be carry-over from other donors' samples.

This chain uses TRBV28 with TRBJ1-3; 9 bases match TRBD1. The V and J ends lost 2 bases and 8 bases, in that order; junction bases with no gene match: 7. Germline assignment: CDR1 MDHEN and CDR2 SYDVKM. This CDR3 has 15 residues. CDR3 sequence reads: CASSLRTGVQDTIYF. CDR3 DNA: TGTGCCAGCAGTTTACGGACAGGGGTTCAAGACACCATATATTTT.

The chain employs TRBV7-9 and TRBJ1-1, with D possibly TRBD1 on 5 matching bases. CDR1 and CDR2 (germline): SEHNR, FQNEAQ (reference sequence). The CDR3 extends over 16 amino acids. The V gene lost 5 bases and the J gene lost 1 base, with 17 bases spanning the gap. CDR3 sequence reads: CASSPRIGGKNTEAFF. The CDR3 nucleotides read TGTGCCAGCAGCCCCCGGATCGGGGGTAAGAACACTGAAGCTTTCTTT.

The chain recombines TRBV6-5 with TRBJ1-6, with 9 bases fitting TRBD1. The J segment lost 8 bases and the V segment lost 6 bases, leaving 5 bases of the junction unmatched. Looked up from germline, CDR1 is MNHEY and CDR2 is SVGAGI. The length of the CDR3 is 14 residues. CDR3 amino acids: CASSKQGAHSPLHF. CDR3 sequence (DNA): TGTGCCAGCAGCAAACAGGGGGCCCATTCACCCCTCCACTTT.

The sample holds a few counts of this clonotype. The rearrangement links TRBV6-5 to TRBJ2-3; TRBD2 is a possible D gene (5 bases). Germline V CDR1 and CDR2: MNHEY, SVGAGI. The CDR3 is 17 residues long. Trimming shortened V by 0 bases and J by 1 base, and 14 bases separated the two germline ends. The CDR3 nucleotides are TGTGCCAGCAGTTACTCTGGACTCCGACCCCGCACAGATACGCAGTATTTT. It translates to CASSYSGLRPRTDTQYF.

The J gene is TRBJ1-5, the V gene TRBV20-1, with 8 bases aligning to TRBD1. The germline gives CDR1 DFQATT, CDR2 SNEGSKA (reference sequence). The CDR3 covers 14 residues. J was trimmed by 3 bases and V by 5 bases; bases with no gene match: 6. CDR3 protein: CSAWTGKVNQPQHF. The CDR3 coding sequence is TGCAGTGCTTGGACAGGGAAGGTCAATCAGCCCCAGCATTTT.

The chain's CDR3 is CASSPIGSSYNEQFF. CDR3 sequence (DNA): TGTGCCAGCAGCCCAATTGGGAGCTCCTACAATGAGCAGTTCTTC. This chain connects TRBV7-9 to TRBJ2-1; tentative D call: TRBD2 (5 bases). The length of the CDR3 is 15 residues. CDR1 and CDR2 from the germline V gene are SEHNR and FQNEAQ (reference sequence). The V gene lost 5 bases and the J gene lost 0 bases, with 11 bases spanning the gap. Full variable domain (missing parts from reference TRBV7-9 and TRBJ2-1): DTGVSQNPRHKITKRGQNVTFRCDPISEHNRLYWYRQTLGQGPEFLTYFQNEAQLEKSRLLSDRFSAERPKGSFSTLEIQRTEQGDSAMYLCASSPIGSSYNEQFFGPGTRLTVL.

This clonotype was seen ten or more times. The CDR3 DNA reads as TGTGCCAGCAGATTCGGGACTAGCGGGGGCTACGAGCAGTACTTC. This sequence encodes CASRFGTSGGYEQYF. This chain links TRBV6-5 with TRBJ2-7; 14 positions agree with TRBD2. After removal of 6 bases from V and 3 bases from J, the junction contained 4 bases not matched to a gene. This CDR3 comprises 15 residues. Germline V lookup: CDR1 MNHEY, CDR2 SVGAGI.

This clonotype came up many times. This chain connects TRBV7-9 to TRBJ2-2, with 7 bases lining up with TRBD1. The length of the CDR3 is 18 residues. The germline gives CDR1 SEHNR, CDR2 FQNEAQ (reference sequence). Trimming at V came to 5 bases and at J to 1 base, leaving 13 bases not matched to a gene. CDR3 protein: CASSPRILGQMNTGELFF. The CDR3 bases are TGTGCCAGCAGCCCGCGAATCTTGGGACAGATGAACACCGGGGAGCTGTTTTTT.

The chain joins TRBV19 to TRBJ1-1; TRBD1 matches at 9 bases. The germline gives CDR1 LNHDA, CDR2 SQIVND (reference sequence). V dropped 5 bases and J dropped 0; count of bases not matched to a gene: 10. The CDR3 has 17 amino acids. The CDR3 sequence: CASSLPGQGFMNTEAFF. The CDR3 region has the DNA TGTGCCAGTAGTCTACCGGGACAGGGATTTATGAACACTGAAGCTTTCTTT.

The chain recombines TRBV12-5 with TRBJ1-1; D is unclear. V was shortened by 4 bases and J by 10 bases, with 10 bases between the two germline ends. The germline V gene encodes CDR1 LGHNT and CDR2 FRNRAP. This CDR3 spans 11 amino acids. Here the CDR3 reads CASGSFDRAFF. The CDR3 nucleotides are TGTGCTAGTGGTTCCTTTGACCGAGCTTTCTTT.

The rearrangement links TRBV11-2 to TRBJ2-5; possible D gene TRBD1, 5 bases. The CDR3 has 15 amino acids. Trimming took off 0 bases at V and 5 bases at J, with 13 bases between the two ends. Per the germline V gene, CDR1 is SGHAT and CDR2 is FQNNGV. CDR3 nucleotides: TGTGCCAGCAGCTTAGAGTATAAGGGGCGGGAGACCCAGTACTTC. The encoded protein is CASSLEYKGRETQYF.

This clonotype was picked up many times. The CDR3 loop is CASSYSSLDTSSYEQYF. In DNA form, the CDR3 reads TGTGCCAGCAGTTACTCCAGCCTGGACACGAGCTCCTACGAGCAGTACTTC. V gene TRBV6-5 combines with J gene TRBJ2-7; maybe TRBD1 (5 bases). CDR3 length: 17 residues. V shed 0 bases and J shed 0 bases, with 15 bases lying between them. CDR1 is MNHEY, CDR2 SVGAGI, per germline.

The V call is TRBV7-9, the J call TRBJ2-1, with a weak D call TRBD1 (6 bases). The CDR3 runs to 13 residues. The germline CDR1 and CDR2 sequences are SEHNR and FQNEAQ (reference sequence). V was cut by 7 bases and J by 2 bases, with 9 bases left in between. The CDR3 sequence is CASTDSPYNEQFF. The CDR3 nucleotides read TGTGCCAGCACGGACAGTCCCTACAATGAGCAGTTCTTC.

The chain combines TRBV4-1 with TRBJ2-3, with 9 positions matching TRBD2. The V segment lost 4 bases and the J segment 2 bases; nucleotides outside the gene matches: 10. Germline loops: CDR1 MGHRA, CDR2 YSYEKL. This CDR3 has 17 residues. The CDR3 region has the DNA TGCGCCAGCAGCCTCAGTGGCGGGGGGGCTCACACAGATACGCAGTATTTT. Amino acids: CASSLSGGGAHTDTQYF.

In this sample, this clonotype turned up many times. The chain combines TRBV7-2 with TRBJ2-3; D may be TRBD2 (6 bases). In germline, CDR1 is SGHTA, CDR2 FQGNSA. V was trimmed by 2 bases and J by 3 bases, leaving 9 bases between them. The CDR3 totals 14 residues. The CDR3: CASSLSRGTDTQYF. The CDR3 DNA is TGTGCCAGCAGCTTATCTCGGGGGACAGATACGCAGTATTTT.

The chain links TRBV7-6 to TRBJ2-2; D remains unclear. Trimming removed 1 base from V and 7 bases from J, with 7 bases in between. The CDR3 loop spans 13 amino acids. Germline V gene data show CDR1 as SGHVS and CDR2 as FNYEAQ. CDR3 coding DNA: TGTGCCAGCAGCTTAGATCTTGGCGGGGAGCTGTTTTTT. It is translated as CASSLDLGGELFF.

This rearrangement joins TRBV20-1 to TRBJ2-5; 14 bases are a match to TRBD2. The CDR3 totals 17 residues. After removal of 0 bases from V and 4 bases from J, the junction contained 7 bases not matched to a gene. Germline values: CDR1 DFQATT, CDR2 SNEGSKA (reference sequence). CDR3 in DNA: TGCAGTGCTAGAGAGGAGGGGACTAGCGGGAGTGGAGAGACCCAGTACTTC. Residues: CSAREEGTSGSGETQYF.